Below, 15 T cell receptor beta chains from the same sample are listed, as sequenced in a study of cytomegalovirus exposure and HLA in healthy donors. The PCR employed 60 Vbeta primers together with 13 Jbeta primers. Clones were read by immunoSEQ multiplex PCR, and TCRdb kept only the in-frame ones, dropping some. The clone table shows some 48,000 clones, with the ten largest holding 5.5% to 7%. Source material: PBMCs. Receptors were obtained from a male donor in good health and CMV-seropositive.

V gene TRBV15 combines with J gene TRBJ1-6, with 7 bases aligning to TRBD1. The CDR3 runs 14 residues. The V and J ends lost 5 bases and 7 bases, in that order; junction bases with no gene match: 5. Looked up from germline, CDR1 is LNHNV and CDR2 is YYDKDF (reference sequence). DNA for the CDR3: TGTGCCACCAGCGTACAGGGGTTCAATTCACCCCTCCACTTT. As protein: CATSVQGFNSPLHF.

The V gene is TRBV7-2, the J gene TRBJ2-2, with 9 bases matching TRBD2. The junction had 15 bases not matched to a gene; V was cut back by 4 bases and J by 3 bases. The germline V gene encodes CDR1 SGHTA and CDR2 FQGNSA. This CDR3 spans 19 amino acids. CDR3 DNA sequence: TGTGCCAGCAGCTCAAACCTAGCGGGGCTCTGGCCGTACACCGGGGAGCTGTTTTTT. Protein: CASSSNLAGLWPYTGELFF.

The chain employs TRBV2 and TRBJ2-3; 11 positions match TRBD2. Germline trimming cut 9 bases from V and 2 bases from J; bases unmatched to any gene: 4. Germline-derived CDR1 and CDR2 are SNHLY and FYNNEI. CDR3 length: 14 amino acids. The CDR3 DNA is TGTGCCAGAGCTAGCGGGGGGAACACAGATACGCAGTATTTT. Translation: CARASGGNTDTQYF.

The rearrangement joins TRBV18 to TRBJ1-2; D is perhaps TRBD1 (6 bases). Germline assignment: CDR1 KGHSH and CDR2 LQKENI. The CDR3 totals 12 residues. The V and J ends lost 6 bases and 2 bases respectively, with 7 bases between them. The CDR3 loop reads CASSGQNYGYTF. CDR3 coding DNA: TGTGCCAGCTCCGGACAGAACTATGGCTACACCTTC.

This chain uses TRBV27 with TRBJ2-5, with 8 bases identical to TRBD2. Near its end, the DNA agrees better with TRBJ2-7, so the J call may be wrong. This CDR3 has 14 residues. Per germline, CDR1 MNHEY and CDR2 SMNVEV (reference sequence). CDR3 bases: TGTGCCAGCAGCCTCGGGAGGGGGGCGTACGAGCAGTACTTC. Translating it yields CASSLGRGAYEQYF.

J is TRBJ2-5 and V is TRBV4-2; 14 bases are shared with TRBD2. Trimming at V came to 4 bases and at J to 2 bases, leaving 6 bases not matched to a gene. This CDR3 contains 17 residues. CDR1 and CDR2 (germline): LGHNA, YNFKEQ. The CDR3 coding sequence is TGTGCCAGCAGCCCGACTAGCGGGGGGGCCGGTCAAGAGACCCAGTACTTC. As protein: CASSPTSGGAGQETQYF.

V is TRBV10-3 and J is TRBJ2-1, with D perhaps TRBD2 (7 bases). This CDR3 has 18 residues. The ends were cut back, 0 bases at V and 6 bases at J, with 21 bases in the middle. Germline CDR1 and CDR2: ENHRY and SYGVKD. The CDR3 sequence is CAISESGGGAGVGNEQFF. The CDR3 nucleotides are TGTGCCATCAGTGAGTCGGGGGGCGGCGCGGGGGTAGGCAATGAGCAGTTCTTC.

CDR3 DNA sequence: TGTGCCAGCGGGGGGGGGTTCGAGCAGTACTTC. It yields the protein CASGGGFEQYF. V gene TRBV28 combines with J gene TRBJ2-7; 7 nucleotides agree with TRBD2. Losses at the gene ends were 8 bases for V and 6 bases for J; bases not matched to a gene: 4. Germline CDR1 is MDHEN and CDR2 is SYDVKM. This CDR3 has 11 residues.

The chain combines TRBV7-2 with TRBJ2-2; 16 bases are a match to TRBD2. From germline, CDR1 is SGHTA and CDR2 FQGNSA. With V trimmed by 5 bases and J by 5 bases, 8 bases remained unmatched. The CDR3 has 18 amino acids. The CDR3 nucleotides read TGTGCCAGCAGCGTGGGACTAGCGGGGGGGCTCGAAACCGGGGAGCTGTTTTTT. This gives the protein CASSVGLAGGLETGELFF.

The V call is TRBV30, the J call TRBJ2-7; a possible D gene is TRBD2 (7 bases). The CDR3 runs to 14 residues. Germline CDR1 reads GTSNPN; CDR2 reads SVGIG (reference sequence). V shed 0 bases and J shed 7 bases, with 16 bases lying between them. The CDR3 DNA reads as TGTGCCTGGAGTGTAGGCGCGGGGGCGGGAGAGCAGTACTTC. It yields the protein CAWSVGAGAGEQYF.

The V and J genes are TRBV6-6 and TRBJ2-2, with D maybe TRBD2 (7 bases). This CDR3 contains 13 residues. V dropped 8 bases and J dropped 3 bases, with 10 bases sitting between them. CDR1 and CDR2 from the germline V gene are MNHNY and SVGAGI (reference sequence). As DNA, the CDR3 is TGTGCCAGCGGGGGGGCCGACACCGGGGAGCTGTTTTTT. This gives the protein CASGGADTGELFF.

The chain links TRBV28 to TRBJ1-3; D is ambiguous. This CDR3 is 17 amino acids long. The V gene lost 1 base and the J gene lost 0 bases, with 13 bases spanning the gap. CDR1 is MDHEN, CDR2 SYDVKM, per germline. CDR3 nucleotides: TGTGCCAGCAGTTTATCGCGTTTACGGTCCTCTGGAAACACCATATATTTT. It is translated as CASSLSRLRSSGNTIYF.

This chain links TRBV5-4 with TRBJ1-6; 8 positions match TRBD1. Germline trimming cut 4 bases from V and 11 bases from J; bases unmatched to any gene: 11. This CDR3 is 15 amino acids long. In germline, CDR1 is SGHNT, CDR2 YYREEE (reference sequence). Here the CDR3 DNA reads TGTGCCAGCAGCCGGTGGGGGGGACAGGAGACACCCCTCCACTTT. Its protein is CASSRWGGQETPLHF.

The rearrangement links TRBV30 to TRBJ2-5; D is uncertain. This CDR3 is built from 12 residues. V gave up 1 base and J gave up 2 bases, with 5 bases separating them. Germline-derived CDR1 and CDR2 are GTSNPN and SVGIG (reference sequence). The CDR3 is CAWSALQETQYF. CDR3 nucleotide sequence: TGTGCCTGGAGTGCACTTCAAGAGACCCAGTACTTC.

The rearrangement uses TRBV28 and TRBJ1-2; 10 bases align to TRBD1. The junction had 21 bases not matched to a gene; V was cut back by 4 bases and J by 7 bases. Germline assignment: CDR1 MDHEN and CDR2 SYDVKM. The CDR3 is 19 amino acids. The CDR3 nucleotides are TGTGCCAGCAGTTCGTTCTCGGGGGGACTCGGACAGGGGGGTGGTGGCTACACCTTC. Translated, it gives CASSSFSGGLGQGGGGYTF.